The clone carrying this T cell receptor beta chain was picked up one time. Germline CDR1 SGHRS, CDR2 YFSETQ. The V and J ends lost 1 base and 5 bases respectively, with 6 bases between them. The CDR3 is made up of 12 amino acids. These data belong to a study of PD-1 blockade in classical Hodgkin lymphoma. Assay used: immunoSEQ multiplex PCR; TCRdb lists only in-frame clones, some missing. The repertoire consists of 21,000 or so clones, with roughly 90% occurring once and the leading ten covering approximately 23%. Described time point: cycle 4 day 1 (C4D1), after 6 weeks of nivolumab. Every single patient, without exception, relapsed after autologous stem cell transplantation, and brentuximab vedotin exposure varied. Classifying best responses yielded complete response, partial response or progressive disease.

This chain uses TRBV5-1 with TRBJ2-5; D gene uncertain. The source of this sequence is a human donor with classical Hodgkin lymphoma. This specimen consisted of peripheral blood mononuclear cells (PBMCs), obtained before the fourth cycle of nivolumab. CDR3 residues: CASSLRSETQYF. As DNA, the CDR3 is TGCGCCAGCAGCTTGCGGAGTGAGACCCAGTACTTC.